The 21 T cell receptor beta chains below come from one sample, sequenced in a study of blood T cells in healthy people across ages. Sample-barcoded 5' priming and a J-beta primer mix drove a second PCR of 7 to 11 cycles. Each CDR3 protein is one row after TCRdb ran MiXCR on the 5' RACE reads. This table holds around 580,000 distinct CDR3 sequences, roughly 43% found once. Sequencing was done on a sample of blood. The receptor source for this set is a man older than 75 in good health.

This clonotype has more than one count but fewer than ten. The genes are TRBV29-1 and TRBJ2-5; possible D gene TRBD2, 5 bases. Deletions cut 5 bases from V and 5 bases from J, with 15 bases between. This CDR3 comprises 13 residues. Germline V gene lookup returns CDR1 SQVTM and CDR2 ANQGSEA. CDR3 protein: CSVKVSGFETQYF. Here the CDR3 DNA reads TGCAGCGTTAAGGTTTCGGGGTTTGAGACCCAGTACTTC.

This clonotype appeared a few times. The CDR3 loop is CASSQTEYGYTF. For the CDR3, the DNA is TGTGCCAGCAGCCAAACTGAGTATGGCTACACCTTC. The chain uses TRBV7-9 and TRBJ1-2; D remains ambiguous. Germline loops: CDR1 SEHNR, CDR2 FQNEAQ (reference sequence). CDR3 size: 12 residues. Trimming shortened V by 5 bases and J by 5 bases, and 9 bases separated the two germline ends.

The V gene is TRBV7-2, the J gene TRBJ2-5; 13 bases agree with TRBD2. Germline values: CDR1 SGHTA, CDR2 FQGNSA. Losses at the gene ends were 2 bases for V and 5 bases for J; bases not matched to a gene: 5. The length of the CDR3 is 16 residues. The DNA for the CDR3 is TGTGCCAGCAGCTTAAGGACGACTAGCGGGGGGGAGACCCAGTACTTC. Encoded protein: CASSLRTTSGGETQYF.

CDR3 amino acids: CASSVEDTQYF. In nucleotides, the CDR3 is TGTGCCAGCAGCGTAGAAGATACGCAGTATTTT. V gene TRBV9 combines with J gene TRBJ2-3; D gene unclear. The V and J ends lost 0 bases and 5 bases respectively, with 1 base between them. The CDR3 extends over 11 amino acids. Germline assignment: CDR1 SGDLS and CDR2 YYNGEE. The variable domain in full, completed from reference TRBV9 and TRBJ2-3, reads DSGVTQTPKHLITATGQRVTLRCSPRSGDLSVYWYQQSLDQGLQFLIQYYNGEERAKGNILERFSAQQFPDLHSELNLSSLELGDSALYFCASSVEDTQYFGPGTRLTVL.

This clonotype was counted many times. This sequence joins TRBV7-2 and TRBJ2-7, with 10 bases identical to TRBD1. From germline, CDR1 is SGHTA and CDR2 FQGNSA. CDR3 length equals 16 residues. The V gene end was trimmed by 2 bases and the J gene end by 3 bases; junction bases not matched to a gene: 7. Here the CDR3 reads CASSLRQGALGYEQYF. The CDR3 DNA reads as TGTGCCAGCAGCTTAAGACAGGGGGCGCTTGGCTACGAGCAGTACTTC.

The gene calls are TRBV10-3 and TRBJ2-1; 8 bases are a match to TRBD1. J lost 11 bases, V lost 6 bases, and 15 bases had no gene match. Germline CDR1 and CDR2: ENHRY and SYGVKD. The CDR3 runs to 15 residues. The CDR3 loop is CAISAQGAGLGKQFF. The CDR3 nucleotides read TGTGCCATCAGCGCTCAGGGGGCTGGTCTGGGGAAGCAGTTCTTC.

The CDR3 nucleotides are TGCAGTGCAGCCCTCCGGGACGCTTCCTCGGGGTATGGCTACACCTTC. Its protein product is CSAALRDASSGYGYTF. This rearrangement joins TRBV20-1 to TRBJ1-2, with D perhaps matching TRBD1 (5 bases). The CDR3 spans 16 residues. V gave up 6 bases and J gave up 5 bases, with 25 bases separating them. Germline CDR1 is DFQATT and CDR2 is SNEGSKA (reference sequence).

The chain joins TRBV6-5 to TRBJ1-6; D may be TRBD1 (5 bases). Trimming pared 4 bases from V and 4 bases from J, leaving 8 bases between. CDR1 and CDR2 from the germline V gene are MNHEY and SVGAGI. The CDR3 is 14 residues long. The CDR3 DNA reads TGTGCCAGCAGTTGGGGACCGTATAATTCACCCCTCCACTTT. Its translation: CASSWGPYNSPLHF.

The V call is TRBV4-1, the J call TRBJ2-7; tentatively, D is TRBD2 (6 bases). Germline V gene sequence: CDR1 MGHRA, CDR2 YSYEKL. V was clipped by 0 bases and J by 1 base, with 16 bases between them. The length of the CDR3 is 17 residues. The CDR3 reads CASSQDLAGTLSYEQYF. The DNA for the CDR3 is TGCGCCAGCAGCCAAGACTTGGCGGGAACCCTTTCCTACGAGCAGTACTTC.

The chain links TRBV20-1 to TRBJ1-5; D is perhaps TRBD1 (5 bases). Germline V gene data show CDR1 as DFQATT and CDR2 as SNEGSKA (reference sequence). The CDR3 is made up of 15 amino acids. The V and J ends lost 4 bases and 0 bases respectively, with 13 bases between them. This CDR3 reads CSAIRQPYSNQPQHF. The CDR3 region has the DNA TGCAGTGCTATTCGACAGCCTTATAGCAATCAGCCCCAGCATTTT.

The chain uses TRBV4-2 and TRBJ2-5; weak D call: TRBD2 (5 bases). CDR1 LGHNA and CDR2 YNFKEQ come from the germline V gene. The V end was cut by 3 bases, the J end by 2 bases, with 16 bases between. The length of the CDR3 is 16 residues. The chain's CDR3 is CASSHEGGAEQETQYF. CDR3 bases: TGTGCCAGCAGCCACGAGGGTGGCGCAGAGCAAGAGACCCAGTACTTC.

The V gene is TRBV5-6, the J gene TRBJ1-6, with TRBD1 as a possible D gene (5 bases). The germline V gene has CDR1 SGHDT and CDR2 YYEEEE. V lost 7 bases and J 11 bases, leaving 19 bases between the germline ends. The length of the CDR3 is 14 residues. The CDR3 DNA sequence: TGTGCCAGCGTCCTCTGGGGCCCGGAGGCACCCCTCCACTTT. Protein product: CASVLWGPEAPLHF.

The rearrangement links TRBV3-1 to TRBJ2-3; D possibly corresponds to TRBD2 (5 bases). From germline, CDR1 is LGHDT and CDR2 YNNKEL (reference sequence). The V end was cut by 4 bases, the J end by 3 bases, with 11 bases between. The CDR3 loop spans 14 amino acids. CDR3 protein: CASSLRADTDTQYF. CDR3 DNA sequence: TGTGCCAGCAGCCTGAGGGCAGATACAGATACGCAGTATTTT.

The chain combines TRBV3-1 with TRBJ2-5; no clear D gene. The CDR3 is made up of 14 amino acids. With 4 bases removed from V and 5 bases from J, the gap between germline ends came to 14 bases. Germline loops: CDR1 LGHDT, CDR2 YNNKEL (reference sequence). The CDR3 region has the DNA TGTGCCAGCAGCCTTAGAGCAGGAGATGAGACCCAGTACTTC. Protein: CASSLRAGDETQYF.

The rearrangement links TRBV5-1 to TRBJ2-7; 9 bases fit TRBD1. Trimming at V came to 3 bases and at J to 3 bases, leaving 7 bases not matched to a gene. The CDR3 loop spans 15 amino acids. Germline-derived CDR1 and CDR2 are SGHRS and YFSETQ. CDR3 loop: CASSWGGTGIYEQYF. In DNA, the CDR3 is TGCGCCAGCAGCTGGGGTGGGACAGGGATCTACGAGCAGTACTTC.

This clonotype has just a few counts. This rearrangement joins TRBV7-2 to TRBJ1-2; D gene uncertain. CDR1 and CDR2 from the germline V gene are SGHTA and FQGNSA. The length of the CDR3 is 16 residues. Trimming cost V 2 bases and J 3 bases, with 16 bases left between them. CDR3 coding DNA: TGTGCCAGCAGCTTAAACCGCGGAGGTGGGGACTATGGCTACACCTTC. Protein sequence: CASSLNRGGGDYGYTF.

The genes are TRBV20-1 and TRBJ2-3, with 7 bases identical to TRBD2. V lost 5 bases and J lost 4; bases outside the gene matches: 9. Looked up from germline, CDR1 is DFQATT and CDR2 is SNEGSKA (reference sequence). The CDR3 spans 14 residues. CDR3 residues: CSARASGASDTQYF. DNA for the CDR3: TGCAGTGCTCGAGCTAGCGGAGCGTCAGATACGCAGTATTTT.

This clonotype was observed many times. The chain links TRBV7-9 to TRBJ1-1; D call uncertain. V gave up 4 bases and J gave up 2 bases, with 14 bases separating them. The CDR3 has 15 residues. CDR1 SEHNR and CDR2 FQNEAQ come from the germline V gene (reference sequence). The CDR3 spells CASSSPHDLNTEAFF. The CDR3 DNA sequence: TGTGCCAGCAGCTCGCCCCATGACCTAAACACTGAAGCTTTCTTT.

V and J are TRBV4-3 and TRBJ2-7; TRBD1 aligns across 11 bases. CDR3 length: 13 amino acids. V gave up 5 bases and J gave up 5 bases; unmatched junction bases: 2. The germline CDR1 and CDR2 sequences are LGHNA and YSLEER. The CDR3 protein is CASSRDRGDEQYF. The CDR3 region has the DNA TGCGCCAGCAGCAGGGACAGGGGGGACGAGCAGTACTTC.

This clonotype has a single count. This chain joins TRBV30 and TRBJ2-3; D remains ambiguous. CDR3 size: 15 residues. Germline values: CDR1 GTSNPN, CDR2 SVGIG (reference sequence). Trimming took off 0 bases at V and 2 bases at J, with 12 bases between the two ends. CDR3 in DNA: TGTGCCTGGAGTGTGATTGGCGGATACACAGATACGCAGTATTTT. This gives the protein CAWSVIGGYTDTQYF.

This clonotype was recorded a few times. The chain couples TRBV7-2 to TRBJ2-7, with 7 bases matching TRBD1. This CDR3 comprises 16 residues. Per germline, CDR1 SGHTA and CDR2 FQGNSA. V lost 2 bases and J lost 2; bases outside the gene matches: 9. The chain's CDR3 is CASSLFGAGGPYEQYF. Written as DNA, the CDR3 is TGTGCCAGCAGCTTATTTGGGGCAGGGGGTCCCTACGAGCAGTACTTC.